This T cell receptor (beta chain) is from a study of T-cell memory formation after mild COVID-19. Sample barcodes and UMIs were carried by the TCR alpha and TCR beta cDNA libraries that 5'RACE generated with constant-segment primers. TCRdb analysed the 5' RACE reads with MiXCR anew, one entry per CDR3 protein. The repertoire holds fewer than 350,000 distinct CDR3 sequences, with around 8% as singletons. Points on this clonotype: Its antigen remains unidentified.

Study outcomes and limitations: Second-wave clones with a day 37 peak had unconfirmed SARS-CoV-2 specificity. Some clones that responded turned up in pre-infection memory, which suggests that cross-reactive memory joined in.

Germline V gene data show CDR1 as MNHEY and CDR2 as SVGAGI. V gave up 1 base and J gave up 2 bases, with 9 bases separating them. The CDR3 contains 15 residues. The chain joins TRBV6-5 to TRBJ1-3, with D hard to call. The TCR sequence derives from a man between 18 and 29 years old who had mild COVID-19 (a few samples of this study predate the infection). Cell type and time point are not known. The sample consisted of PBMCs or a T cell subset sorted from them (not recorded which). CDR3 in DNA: TGTGCCAGCAGTTACTTTTCCCCCGCTGGAAACACCATATATTTT. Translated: CASSYFSPAGNTIYF.